The 24 T cell receptor beta chains listed next were all sequenced from one sample in a study of cytomegalovirus exposure and HLA in healthy donors. PCR involved 60 Vbeta and 13 Jbeta primers. TCRdb's table, derived via immunoSEQ multiplex PCR, lists solely in-frame clones and lacks some. The sample includes some 140,000 clones, 65% to 80% seen only once; the top ten take around 9.1%. The specimen was PBMCs. The receptors originated from a woman between 45 and 60 years old in good health and CMV-seropositive.

The chain has TRBV2 and TRBJ2-1; D is undetermined. The germline CDR1 and CDR2 sequences are SNHLY and FYNNEI. This CDR3 comprises 10 residues. Deletions cut 8 bases from V and 6 bases from J, with 5 bases between. This chain's CDR3 is CASVSNEQFF. In nucleotides, the CDR3 is TGTGCCAGCGTCTCCAATGAGCAGTTCTTC.

This clone occurred once. The gene calls are TRBV5-1 and TRBJ2-3; 7 nucleotides line up with TRBD2. The CDR3 loop spans 17 amino acids. Germline values: CDR1 SGHRS, CDR2 YFSETQ. The V and J ends lost 4 bases and 3 bases, in that order; junction bases with no gene match: 14. This CDR3 reads CASSRAGGPGGTDTQYF. The CDR3 DNA is TGCGCCAGCAGCCGAGCTGGAGGCCCCGGGGGGACAGATACGCAGTATTTT. Complete variable domain (other parts from reference TRBV5-1 and TRBJ2-3): KAGVTQTPRYLIKTRGQQVTLSCSPISGHRSVSWYQQTPGQGLQFLFEYFSETQRNKGNFPGRFSGRQFSNSRSEMNVSTLELGDSALYLCASSRAGGPGGTDTQYFGPGTRLTVL.

V and J are TRBV5-8 and TRBJ1-2; D unclear. Between the trimmed V and J ends, which lost 2 bases and 8 bases, there was a span of 13 bases. The CDR3 runs 13 residues. Germline CDR1 SGHTS, CDR2 YDEGEE. The CDR3 spells CASSFGRGEGYTF. DNA for the CDR3: TGTGCCAGCAGCTTTGGAAGAGGTGAGGGCTACACCTTC.

The chain couples TRBV7-2 to TRBJ2-7; 12 bases agree with TRBD1. V was clipped by 5 bases and J by 7 bases; unmatched bases: 12. Germline-derived CDR1 and CDR2 are SGHTA and FQGNSA. This CDR3 comprises 16 residues. DNA for the CDR3: TGTGCCAGCAGCCCCGCACCGGGACAGGGGGCGCTTGAGCAGTACTTC. Translating gives CASSPAPGQGALEQYF.

This chain connects TRBV6-1 to TRBJ1-1; 9 bases are a match to TRBD1. The length of the CDR3 is 16 residues. The germline CDR1 and CDR2 sequences are MNHNS and SASEGT. The V segment lost 2 bases and the J segment 7 bases; nucleotides outside the gene matches: 11. The CDR3 reads CASSEQGNRGHGEAFF. The CDR3 coding sequence is TGTGCCAGCAGTGAACAGGGGAACAGGGGGCATGGTGAAGCTTTCTTT.

The chain recombines TRBV9 with TRBJ1-5, with D unresolved. CDR1 is SGDLS, CDR2 YYNGEE, per germline. The CDR3 length is 14 residues. Deletions cut 0 bases from V and 10 bases from J, with 14 bases between. CDR3 in DNA: TGTGCCAGCAGCGTAGCTTTAGATCTGCAACCCCAGCATTTT. It yields the protein CASSVALDLQPQHF.

The chain links TRBV2 to TRBJ2-7; 8 nucleotides line up with TRBD1. Germline V gives CDR1 SNHLY, CDR2 FYNNEI. CDR3 size: 14 residues. J gave up 3 bases and V 1 base, and 2 bases lay outside the gene matches. The CDR3 DNA sequence: TGTGCCAGCAGTGAAGGGGACAGGATCTACGAGCAGTACTTC. It yields the protein CASSEGDRIYEQYF.

This chain uses TRBV28 with TRBJ1-2, with 7 bases that match TRBD1. The V gene end was trimmed by 5 bases and the J gene end by 5 bases; junction bases not matched to a gene: 8. This CDR3 has 14 residues. CDR1 and CDR2 (germline): MDHEN, SYDVKM. The DNA of the CDR3 is TGTGCCAGCAGTCCCCCCGGCAGGGGGTATGGCTACACCTTC. Translating gives CASSPPGRGYGYTF.

The chain couples TRBV11-2 to TRBJ2-5, with 9 bases aligning to TRBD2. V was clipped by 4 bases and J by 2 bases; unmatched bases: 8. The CDR3 is 16 residues long. Germline loops: CDR1 SGHAT, CDR2 FQNNGV. The chain's CDR3 is CASSSGLAGGQETQYF. In DNA, the CDR3 is TGTGCCAGCAGCTCAGGCCTTGCGGGGGGGCAAGAGACCCAGTACTTC.

The CDR3 reads CASSSGLTEAFF. Here the CDR3 DNA reads TGTGCCAGCAGCTCTGGACTCACTGAAGCTTTCTTT. The chain employs TRBV7-9 and TRBJ1-1; unclear D gene. This CDR3 region has 12 residues. The germline V and J ends were trimmed by 4 bases and 4 bases, with 7 bases remaining between them. The germline V gene encodes CDR1 SEHNR and CDR2 FQNEAQ (reference sequence).

V gene TRBV18 combines with J gene TRBJ1-2, with a possible D match to TRBD1 (6 bases). Trimming shortened V by 0 bases and J by 2 bases, and 19 bases separated the two germline ends. Germline loops: CDR1 KGHSH, CDR2 LQKENI. This CDR3 region has 18 residues. CDR3 in amino acids: CASSPPSTLNRANYGYTF. The CDR3 DNA is TGTGCCAGCTCACCACCTAGTACCCTGAACAGGGCCAACTATGGCTACACCTTC.

This clone is a singleton in its sample. This sequence joins TRBV7-2 and TRBJ1-1, with TRBD1 as a possible D gene (5 bases). Trimming stripped 0 bases from V and 7 bases from J, with 9 bases between. This CDR3 has 13 amino acids. CDR1 is SGHTA and CDR2 is FQGNSA in the germline V gene. This chain's CDR3 is CASSLAGANEAFF. In nucleotides, the CDR3 is TGTGCCAGCAGCTTAGCAGGGGCCAATGAAGCTTTCTTT.

The rearrangement uses TRBV5-1 and TRBJ2-1; D gene unclear. In germline, CDR1 is SGHRS, CDR2 YFSETQ. The V and J ends lost 4 bases and 0 bases respectively, with 11 bases between them. The CDR3 covers 15 residues. The CDR3 loop reads CASSPSYSSYNEQFF. In nucleotides, the CDR3 is TGCGCCAGCAGCCCTTCGTATAGCTCCTACAATGAGCAGTTCTTC. Based on the CDR3 plus reference TRBV5-1 and TRBJ2-1, the full variable domain is KAGVTQTPRYLIKTRGQQVTLSCSPISGHRSVSWYQQTPGQGLQFLFEYFSETQRNKGNFPGRFSGRQFSNSRSEMNVSTLELGDSALYLCASSPSYSSYNEQFFGPGTRLTVL.

The chain employs TRBV10-3 and TRBJ2-7; D may be TRBD1 (6 bases). The CDR3 length is 15 residues. The V end was cut by 4 bases, the J end by 0 bases, with 13 bases between. Germline CDR1 reads ENHRY; CDR2 reads SYGVKD. The CDR3 loop reads CAISGGTPRSYEQYF. In DNA form, the CDR3 reads TGTGCCATCAGTGGGGGGACACCCCGCTCCTACGAGCAGTACTTC.

This sequence joins TRBV7-9 and TRBJ2-1; 7 bases are a match to TRBD1. Germline V lookup: CDR1 SEHNR, CDR2 FQNEAQ (reference sequence). V was pared by 1 base and J by 4 bases, with 4 bases of the junction left unmatched. This CDR3 region has 15 residues. CDR3 in amino acids: CASSLEGAPYNEQFF. The CDR3 DNA reads as TGTGCCAGCAGCTTAGAGGGGGCTCCGTACAATGAGCAGTTCTTC.

The rearrangement joins TRBV5-6 to TRBJ2-7; D remains unclear. The germline gives CDR1 SGHDT, CDR2 YYEEEE. CDR3 length: 13 residues. V shed 0 bases and J shed 7 bases, with 11 bases lying between them. The CDR3 loop reads CASSLAFTREQYF. CDR3 nucleotides: TGTGCCAGCAGCTTGGCCTTTACTCGGGAGCAGTACTTC.

The chain carries TRBV19 and TRBJ2-7; TRBD2 aligns across 10 bases. Germline CDR1 and CDR2: LNHDA and SQIVND (reference sequence). V trimming: 6 bases; J trimming: 3 bases; junction bases outside the gene matches: 5. The length of the CDR3 is 14 residues. CDR3 amino acids: CASSPSGGVYEQYF. The CDR3 DNA is TGTGCCAGTAGCCCTAGCGGGGGAGTCTACGAGCAGTACTTC.

The gene calls are TRBV16 and TRBJ1-4; 11 nucleotides line up with TRBD1. The J segment lost 11 bases and the V segment lost 4 bases, leaving 3 bases of the junction unmatched. Germline loops: CDR1 KGHSY, CDR2 FQNENV. CDR3 length equals 13 residues. The CDR3 DNA follows: TGTGCCAGCAGCCCGGGACAGGGGGAGAAACTGTTTTTT. Translated, it gives CASSPGQGEKLFF. Supplemented by reference TRBV16 and TRBJ1-4, the full variable domain reads GEEVAQTPKHLVRGEGQKAKLYCAPIKGHSYVFWYQQVLKNEFKFLISFQNENVFDETGMPKERFSAKCLPNSPCSLEIQATKLEDSAVYFCASSPGQGEKLFFGSGTQLSVL.

The chain uses TRBV6-5 and TRBJ1-5, with D perhaps matching TRBD1 (5 bases). The CDR3 is 16 amino acids. Germline-derived CDR1 and CDR2 are MNHEY and SVGAGI. V lost 4 bases and J lost 0, with 13 bases in between. The CDR3 DNA reads as TGTGCCAGCAGTTTGACGACAGCCTCTAGCAATCAGCCCCAGCATTTT. It yields the protein CASSLTTASSNQPQHF.

This clone was seen a handful of times. This rearrangement joins TRBV9 to TRBJ1-2; D is perhaps TRBD1 (6 bases). The CDR3 runs to 13 residues. V was cut by 3 bases and J by 2 bases, with 8 bases left in between. Germline CDR1 reads SGDLS; CDR2 reads YYNGEE. CDR3 nucleotide sequence: TGTGCCAGCAGCGAGGGGGGGAACTATGGCTACACCTTC. Translated, it gives CASSEGGNYGYTF. Full variable domain (rest looked up from reference TRBV9 and TRBJ1-2): DSGVTQTPKHLITATGQRVTLRCSPRSGDLSVYWYQQSLDQGLQFLIQYYNGEERAKGNILERFSAQQFPDLHSELNLSSLELGDSALYFCASSEGGNYGYTFGSGTRLTVV.

This clone was found a few times. This sequence joins TRBV30 and TRBJ2-3, with TRBD2 matching over 8 bases. CDR3 length equals 15 residues. Trimming took 2 bases from V and 4 from J; bases not matched to a gene: 8. The germline gives CDR1 GTSNPN, CDR2 SVGIG (reference sequence). The chain's CDR3 is CAWSPPGGASDTQYF. The CDR3 DNA reads TGTGCCTGGAGTCCCCCGGGGGGGGCGTCAGATACGCAGTATTTT.

V is TRBV6-1 and J is TRBJ1-6; 9 bases are shared with TRBD1. CDR3 length equals 15 residues. Unmatched junction bases numbered 5, after V lost 8 bases and J lost 3 bases. Germline V lookup: CDR1 MNHNS, CDR2 SASEGT. Here the CDR3 reads CASSQDRGYNSPLHF. CDR3 coding DNA: TGTGCCAGCTCACAGGACAGGGGCTATAATTCACCCCTCCACTTT.

The CDR3 loop is CASSPMAGGYNEQFF. CDR3 coding DNA: TGTGCCAGCAGCCCTATGGCGGGGGGTTACAATGAGCAGTTCTTC. The chain carries TRBV6-1 and TRBJ2-1, with 8 bases matching TRBD2. The CDR3 is 15 amino acids. The germline V gene has CDR1 MNHNS and CDR2 SASEGT. V lost 6 bases, J lost 4 bases, and 8 bases stayed unmatched.

J is TRBJ1-5 and V is TRBV14, with TRBD1 matching 8 bases. CDR3 length: 14 amino acids. V was pared by 4 bases and J by 5 bases, with 4 bases of the junction left unmatched. CDR1 and CDR2 (germline): SGHDN, FVKESK. CDR3 residues: CASSPSTGDQPQHF. The CDR3 nucleotides are TGTGCCAGCAGCCCCTCGACAGGGGATCAGCCCCAGCATTTT.